This T cell receptor (beta chain) was sequenced in a study of T cells of healthy individuals (dated by TCRdb to 2016 to 2019). Libraries were constructed by 5' RACE. These reads were obtained on an Illumina MiSeq. In-frame beta chains were kept once TCRdb had trimmed the public reads at Q25 with fastp and called clones with MiXCR. Each record represents a unique CDR3 protein, reported with the most common genes and DNA among its rows. In this sample the table shows more than 85,000 distinct CDR3 sequences, roughly 18% of which occur a single time. The ten biggest clones cover 6% to 8% of the sample. The junction shows trimming of 3 bases on V and 2 bases on J, and the gene matches do not reach 7 bases of it. The CDR3, cysteine through phenylalanine, is 14 amino acids long. Just the 42-base CDR3 DNA is kept, in frame starting at base 1. CDR1 DFQATT and CDR2 SNEGSKA were looked up in the germline V gene (reference sequence).

Comment on this clonotype: The clone's antigen remains unknown. No per-base quality is available; no much larger clone lies one base away.

This TCR was recovered from a human donor in good health. The rearranged segments are TRBV20-1 and TRBJ2-7, and TRBD1 matches 7 of the central bases. The CDR3 region has the sequence CSASGQVLTYEQYF. The nucleotide sequence is TGCAGTGCTAGTGGACAGGTTCTCACCTACGAGCAGTACTTC.